The clone carrying this T cell receptor (beta chain) was counted many times. Time point described: persistent/refractory GD, antithyroid drugs over 5 years with positive TRAb. With RNA extracted from PBMCs as input, the TCR library was made. The data originate from a study of regulatory T cells in long-lasting Graves disease. Relying on iRepertoire HTBI primers and Arm-PCR of CDR3 regions, the team built TCR beta libraries. One entry per CDR3 protein, called by TCRdb with MiXCR from the multiplex PCR reads. The profile shows more than 350,000 distinct CDR3 sequences, roughly a fifth of them singletons. Germline CDR1 is SQVTM and CDR2 is ANQGSEA. V gave up 4 bases and J gave up 3 bases; unmatched junction bases: 16. CDR3 length: 18 residues.

The material was peripheral blood mononuclear cells (PBMCs), obtained when the disease was refractory, from a patient treated with antithyroid drugs. V is TRBV29-1 and J is TRBJ2-2, with TRBD1 identical over 8 bases. This TCR was sampled from a female donor with Graves disease. In nucleotides, the CDR3 is TGCAGCGTTGCCCCTGAGTTGGACAGGGCGAGGTACACCGGGGAGCTGTTTTTT. The encoded protein is CSVAPELDRARYTGELFF.